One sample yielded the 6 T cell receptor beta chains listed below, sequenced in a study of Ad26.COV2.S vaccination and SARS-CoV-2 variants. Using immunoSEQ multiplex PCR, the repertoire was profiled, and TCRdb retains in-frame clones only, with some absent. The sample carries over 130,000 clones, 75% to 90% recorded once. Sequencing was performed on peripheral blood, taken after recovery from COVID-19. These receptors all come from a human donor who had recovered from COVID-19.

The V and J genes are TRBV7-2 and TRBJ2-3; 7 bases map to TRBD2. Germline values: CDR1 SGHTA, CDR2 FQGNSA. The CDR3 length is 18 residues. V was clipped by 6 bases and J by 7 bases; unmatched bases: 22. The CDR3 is CASRESGVLMGPRNTQYF. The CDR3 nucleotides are TGTGCCAGCAGGGAAAGCGGGGTGCTAATGGGCCCGAGGAATACGCAGTATTTT.

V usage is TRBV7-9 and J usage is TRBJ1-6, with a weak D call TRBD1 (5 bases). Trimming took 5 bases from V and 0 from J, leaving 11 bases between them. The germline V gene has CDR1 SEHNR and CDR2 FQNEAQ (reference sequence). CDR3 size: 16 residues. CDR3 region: CASSRDRSSYNSPLHF. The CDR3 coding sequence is TGTGCCAGCAGCCGGGACCGGAGCTCCTATAATTCACCCCTCCACTTT.

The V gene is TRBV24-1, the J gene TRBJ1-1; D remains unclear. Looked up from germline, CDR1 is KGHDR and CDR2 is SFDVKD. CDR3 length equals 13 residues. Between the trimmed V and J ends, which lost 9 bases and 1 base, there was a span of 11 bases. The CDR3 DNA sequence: TGTGCCACCGCAGGTACACAGAACACTGAAGCTTTCTTT. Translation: CATAGTQNTEAFF.

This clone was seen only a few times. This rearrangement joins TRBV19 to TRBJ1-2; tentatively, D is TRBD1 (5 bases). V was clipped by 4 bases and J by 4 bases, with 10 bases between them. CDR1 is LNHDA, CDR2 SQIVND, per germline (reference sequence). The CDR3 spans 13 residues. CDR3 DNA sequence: TGTGCCAGTAGTAAGACAGAAGCCTATGGCTACACCTTC. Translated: CASSKTEAYGYTF. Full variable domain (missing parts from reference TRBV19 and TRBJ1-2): DGGITQSPKYLFRKEGQNVTLSCEQNLNHDAMYWYRQDPGQGLRLIYYSQIVNDFQKGDIAEGYSVSREKKESFPLTVTSAQKNPTAFYLCASSKTEAYGYTFGSGTRLTVV.

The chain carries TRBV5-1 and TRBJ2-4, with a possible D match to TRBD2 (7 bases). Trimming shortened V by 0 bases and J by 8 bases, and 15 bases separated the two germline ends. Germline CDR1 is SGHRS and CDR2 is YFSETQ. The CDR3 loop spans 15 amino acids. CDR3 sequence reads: CASSLAAGAADIQYF. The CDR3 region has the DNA TGCGCCAGCAGCTTGGCGGCGGGGGCGGCTGACATTCAGTACTTC.

CDR3 residues: CASSVGTGETQYF. The CDR3 DNA reads TGTGCCAGCAGCGTGGGTACAGGGGAGACCCAGTACTTC. The gene calls are TRBV9 and TRBJ2-5; tentative D call: TRBD1 (6 bases). CDR1 and CDR2 (germline): SGDLS, YYNGEE. Trimming shortened V by 2 bases and J by 5 bases, and 10 bases separated the two germline ends. CDR3 length equals 13 residues.